This T cell receptor beta chain was retrieved from a study of T cells in Graves' hyperthyroidism and ophthalmopathy (dated by TCRdb to 2018 to 2020). Broadly, across the study: Peripheral blood samples were taken at the time of initial diagnosis, prior to any treatment. A discovery cohort of about a hundred patients, 43 with Graves' ophthalmopathy and more than 55 with stable Graves' hyperthyroidism, was used to find distinguishing TCR V-J signatures. Prospective prediction of ophthalmopathy was tested in an independent validation cohort of approximately 18 hyperthyroidism patients and 15 to 17 patients who later progressed to ophthalmopathy. For training and testing, the 100 or so patients in the discovery cohort were randomly divided in a 7:3 ratio. In addition, the study compared T-cell repertoires in thyroid tissue and in blood from several Graves' hyperthyroidism patients. After blood sampling, hyperthyroidism patients were treated with methimazole at a starting dose of 30 mg daily, and ophthalmopathy patients were treated with high-dose intravenous methylprednisolone. According to the paper, TCR Vbeta CDR3 sequencing was carried out on some 140 peripheral blood samples, which came from 40 to 45 ophthalmopathy, roughly 75 hyperthyroidism and roughly 17 progressor patients. Summary of the overall study and its limitations: In validation, the model predicted progression to ophthalmopathy a median of about 6.5 months before onset, with approximately 71% sensitivity and roughly 72% specificity. A 13 V-J signature model separated ophthalmopathy from stable hyperthyroidism, with 87.88% sensitivity and 81.08% specificity in cross-validation and 80%/75% in testing. Most expanded thyroid clonotypes (frequency above 0.001) were also detected in blood, a finding suggesting that blood repertoires may reflect thyroid immune responses. No statistical method was used to fix the sample size in advance, and group allocation was not hidden from the investigators.

TCR beta CDR3 regions were amplified from RNA transcripts. The TCR CDR3 was subjected to a first round of RT-PCR using the HTBI primer set and the Qiagen OneStep RT-PCR kit. Libraries were constructed in a second round of multiplex PCR, after which size selection and purification were carried out. Sequencing of the libraries was done on an Illumina HiSeq2000 using paired-end 100 bp reads. The original methods were these. SOAPnuke was used to process the raw data, removing reads that contained adapters or uncalled bases, had a mean Phred below 15, or lacked an exact match to the constant primer or identifier. High-quality paired reads were merged with COPE v1.2.5, and unique nucleotide sequences were defined as clonotypes. MiTCR v1.1 was used to align the clonotypes against IMGT TRBV, TRBD and TRBJ reference segments. Only V-J combinations with frequency above 0.0001, covering about 99% of repertoires, were analysed. The TCS score was defined as F50 (clonal expansion) divided by E x V (chaos), with BLOSUM62-based TCRdist calculated between CDR3 peptides within each V-J. Welch's t-statistics and random forest reduced just over 500 V-J features to 13, which were used in a naive Bayes classifier (R e1071). TCRdb took the public reads, trimmed them with fastp at Q25, ran MiXCR for clone calling and kept in-frame beta chains. Rows with a matching CDR3 protein are joined into one entry that keeps the most common DNA and genes. The V and J calls reflect TCRdb's pipeline rather than the authors' work. Within this sample are about 350,000 distinct CDR3 sequences, with approximately 19% of them counted one time only. Clones ranked in the top ten supply 3.5% to 4% of the sample.

A patient counted as having stable Graves' hyperthyroidism if no progression to ophthalmopathy occurred over 18 months of follow-up. Hyperthyroidism patients were newly diagnosed, had a disease duration of under 2 months, and were aged 18 to 65 years. Any patient with an uncontrolled infection, another autoimmune disease, pregnancy or lactation was excluded. Diagnoses were based on clinical symptoms, serum thyroxine and TRAb, thyroid ultrasound and orbital computed tomography. PBMCs were separated from 10 ml of fresh peripheral blood using Ficoll-Paque density gradient centrifugation. Total RNA was extracted using Trizol reagent, and RNA quality was assessed on an Agilent 2100 Bioanalyzer. From its cysteine to its phenylalanine, the CDR3 spans 12 amino acids. Just CDR3 DNA is preserved here, 36 bases in frame from base 1. Trimming leaves V shorter by 4 bases and J shorter by 6 bases, with the junction holding 4 bases beyond the gene matches. CDR1 and CDR2 are drawn from the germline V gene: SQVTM, ANQGSEA.

This clonotype was seen many times. The clone's antigen remains unknown. No much larger clone exists at a distance of one base, and base qualities are not known. The origin of this receptor is a woman under 30 with Graves' hyperthyroidism. The chain was built from TRBV29-1 and TRBJ2-7, and 9 bases in between align with TRBD1. The sample comprised blood. CDR3 region: CSVVGQGIEQYF. The nucleotide sequence is TGCAGCGTTGTAGGACAGGGGATCGAGCAGTACTTC.